This T cell receptor beta chain is from a study of blood T cell repertoires in COVID-19. For the study at large: Sites across the United States, Italy and Spain contributed samples from acute and convalescent COVID-19.

The CDR3 covers 13 residues. V was cut by 8 bases and J by 7 bases, with 12 bases left in between. Germline V gene lookup returns CDR1 MNHEY and CDR2 SVGAGI. Assay: immunoSEQ multiplex PCR; the TCRdb copy retains only in-frame clones and omits some. The profile shows nearly 200,000 clones, around 89% of them singletons. Recruitment covered about two dozen US areas and drew participants whose ages spanned roughly 18 to 100 years. Sequenced: PBMCs or T cells enriched from blood (not recorded which). This TCR came from a woman between 18 and 30 years old who had recovered from COVID-19. The chain has TRBV6-5 and TRBJ1-6, with D hard to call. The CDR3 protein is CASGSTENSPLHF. The CDR3 DNA reads TGTGCCAGCGGTTCAACAGAAAATTCACCCCTCCACTTT.